The clone carrying this TCR beta chain came up a few times. Per the original data handling: By means of reference gene primer amplification, nucleated cell counts were estimated. Measured with immunoSEQ multiplex PCR; TCRdb has only the in-frame clones, and not every one. V, J and clone size reflect that table, while D and trimming were determined from the DNA. The top ten clones hold roughly a tenth of a sample with 13,000 or so clones, 65% to 80% of them seen once. This sample stems from a study of blood T cell repertoires in COVID-19. Overall study context: Spain, Italy and the United States supplied samples that represented acute and convalescent COVID-19. T cells, B-cell-depleted T cells, or PBMCs provided the cDNA or gDNA that served as material.

Germline values: CDR1 LNHDA, CDR2 SQIVND (reference sequence). Deletions cut 4 bases from V and 5 bases from J, with 12 bases between. The CDR3 runs to 14 residues. This chain links TRBV19 with TRBJ1-5, with a possible D match to TRBD1 (5 bases). Sample: peripheral blood. This receptor was obtained from a man in his sixties with COVID-19, enrolled during active disease. CDR3 DNA: TGTGCCAGTAGTAACGGACGGGGGTATCAGCCCCAGCATTTT. The encoded protein is CASSNGRGYQPQHF.